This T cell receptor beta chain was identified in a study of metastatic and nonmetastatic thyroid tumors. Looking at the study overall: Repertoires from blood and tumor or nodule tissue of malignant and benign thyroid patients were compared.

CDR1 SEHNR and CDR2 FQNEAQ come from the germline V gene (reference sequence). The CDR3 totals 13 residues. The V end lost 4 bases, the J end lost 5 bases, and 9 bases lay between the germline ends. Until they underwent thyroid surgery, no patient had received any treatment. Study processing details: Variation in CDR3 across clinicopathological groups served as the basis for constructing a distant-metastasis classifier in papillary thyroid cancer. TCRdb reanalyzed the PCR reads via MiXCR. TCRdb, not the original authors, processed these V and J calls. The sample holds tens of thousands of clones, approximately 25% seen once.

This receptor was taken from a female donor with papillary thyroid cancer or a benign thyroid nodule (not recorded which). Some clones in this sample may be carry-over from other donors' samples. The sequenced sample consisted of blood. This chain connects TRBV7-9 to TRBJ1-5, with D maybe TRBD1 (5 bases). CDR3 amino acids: CASSWDVYQPQHF. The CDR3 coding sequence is TGTGCCAGCAGCTGGGACGTGTATCAGCCCCAGCATTTT.